This T cell receptor (beta chain) was recorded in a study of blood T cell repertoires in COVID-19. Turning to the study itself: The origin of the acute and convalescent COVID-19 samples was the United States, Italy and Spain.

Per the authors' pipeline: Reference gene primer amplification yielded estimated nucleated cell counts. Sequenced by immunoSEQ multiplex PCR; TCRdb stores in-frame clones only, minus some. V and J calls and clone size come straight from that table; D and trimming were deduced from the DNA. Of 230,000 or so clones listed, about 79% are singletons. This CDR3 region has 14 residues. Germline V gene sequence: CDR1 SEHNR, CDR2 FQNEAQ (reference sequence). V gave up 2 bases and J gave up 2 bases, with 9 bases separating them. This TCR derives from a woman aged 40 to 50 who had recovered from COVID-19. Sequences were obtained from peripheral blood. The chain links TRBV7-9 to TRBJ2-5; tentative D call: TRBD2 (6 bases). The CDR3 sequence is CASSLLDYQETQYF. DNA for the CDR3: TGTGCCAGCAGCTTACTGGACTATCAAGAGACCCAGTACTTC.